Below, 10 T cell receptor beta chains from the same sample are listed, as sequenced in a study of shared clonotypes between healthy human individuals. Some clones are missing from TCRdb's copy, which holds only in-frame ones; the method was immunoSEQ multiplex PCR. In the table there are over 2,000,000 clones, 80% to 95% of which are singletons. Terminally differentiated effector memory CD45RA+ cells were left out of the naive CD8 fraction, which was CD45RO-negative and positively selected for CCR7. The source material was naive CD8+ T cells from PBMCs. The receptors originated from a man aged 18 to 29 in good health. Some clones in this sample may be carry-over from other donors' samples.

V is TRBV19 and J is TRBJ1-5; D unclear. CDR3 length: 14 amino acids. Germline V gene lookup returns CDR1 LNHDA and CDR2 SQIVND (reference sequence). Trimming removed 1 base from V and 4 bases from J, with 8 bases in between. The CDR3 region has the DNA TGTGCCAGTAGTATAGTAAAGGAGAATCAGCCCCAGCATTTT. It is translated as CASSIVKENQPQHF.

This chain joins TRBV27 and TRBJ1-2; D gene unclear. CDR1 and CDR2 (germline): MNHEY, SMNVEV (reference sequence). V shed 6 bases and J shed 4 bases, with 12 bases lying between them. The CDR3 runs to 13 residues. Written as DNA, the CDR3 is TGTGCCAGCAGGGGCGACGGACTCTATGGCTACACCTTC. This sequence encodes CASRGDGLYGYTF.

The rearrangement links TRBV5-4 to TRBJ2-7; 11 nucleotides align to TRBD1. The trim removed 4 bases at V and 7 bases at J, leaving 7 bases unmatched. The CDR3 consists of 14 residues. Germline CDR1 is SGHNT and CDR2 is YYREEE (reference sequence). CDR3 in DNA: TGTGCCAGCAGCCTCGGACAGGGGGCGTGGGAGCAGTACTTC. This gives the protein CASSLGQGAWEQYF.

For the CDR3, the DNA is TGTGCCAGCAGTGACGGAGGGACAGGGGGCACAGATACGCAGTATTTT. Its protein is CASSDGGTGGTDTQYF. This chain uses TRBV6-4 with TRBJ2-3; 10 bases are a match to TRBD1. Germline CDR1 is MRHNA and CDR2 is SNTAGT. The CDR3 is 16 amino acids. Trimming removed 2 bases from V and 1 base from J; junction bases left unmatched: 3.

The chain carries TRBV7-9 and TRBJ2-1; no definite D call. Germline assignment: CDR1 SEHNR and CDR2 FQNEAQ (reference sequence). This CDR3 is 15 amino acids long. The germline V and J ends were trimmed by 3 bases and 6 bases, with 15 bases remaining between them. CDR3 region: CASSFGLGEINEQFF. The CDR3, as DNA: TGTGCCAGCAGCTTTGGGCTAGGAGAGATCAATGAGCAGTTCTTC.

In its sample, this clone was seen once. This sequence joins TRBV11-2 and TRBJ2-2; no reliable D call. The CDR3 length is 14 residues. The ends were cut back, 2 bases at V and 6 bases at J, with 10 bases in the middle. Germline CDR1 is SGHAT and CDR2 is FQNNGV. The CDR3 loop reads CASSLQLLAGELFF. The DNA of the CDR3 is TGTGCCAGCAGCTTACAGTTGTTAGCCGGGGAGCTGTTTTTT.

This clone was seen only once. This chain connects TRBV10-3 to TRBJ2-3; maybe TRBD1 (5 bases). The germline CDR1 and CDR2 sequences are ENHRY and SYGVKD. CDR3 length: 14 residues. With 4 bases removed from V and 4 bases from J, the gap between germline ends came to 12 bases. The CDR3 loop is CAISGGHAADTQYF. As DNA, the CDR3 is TGTGCCATCAGTGGCGGACACGCTGCAGATACGCAGTATTTT.

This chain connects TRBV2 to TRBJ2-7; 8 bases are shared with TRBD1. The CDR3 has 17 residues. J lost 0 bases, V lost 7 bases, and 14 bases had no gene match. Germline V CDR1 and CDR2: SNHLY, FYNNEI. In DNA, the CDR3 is TGTGCCAGCATGGGACAGGAAAATCCTAAGAGCTCCTACGAGCAGTACTTC. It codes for CASMGQENPKSSYEQYF. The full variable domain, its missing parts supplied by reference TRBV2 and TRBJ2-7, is EPEVTQTPSHQVTQMGQEVILRCVPISNHLYFYWYRQILGQKVEFLVSFYNNEISEKSEIFDDQFSVERPDGSNFTLKIRSTKLEDSAMYFCASMGQENPKSSYEQYFGPGTRLTVT.

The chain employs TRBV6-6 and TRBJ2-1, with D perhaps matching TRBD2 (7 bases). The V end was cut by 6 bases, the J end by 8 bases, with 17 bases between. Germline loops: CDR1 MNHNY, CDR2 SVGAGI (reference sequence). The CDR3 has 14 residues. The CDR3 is CASSTRGGWYEQFF. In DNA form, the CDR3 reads TGTGCCAGCAGCACCCGCGGGGGCTGGTATGAGCAGTTCTTC.

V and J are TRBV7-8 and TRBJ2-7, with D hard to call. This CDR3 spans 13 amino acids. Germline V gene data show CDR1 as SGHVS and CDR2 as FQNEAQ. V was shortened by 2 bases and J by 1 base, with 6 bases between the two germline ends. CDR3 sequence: CASSLPQSYEQYF. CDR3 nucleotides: TGTGCCAGCAGCTTACCACAGTCCTACGAGCAGTACTTC.